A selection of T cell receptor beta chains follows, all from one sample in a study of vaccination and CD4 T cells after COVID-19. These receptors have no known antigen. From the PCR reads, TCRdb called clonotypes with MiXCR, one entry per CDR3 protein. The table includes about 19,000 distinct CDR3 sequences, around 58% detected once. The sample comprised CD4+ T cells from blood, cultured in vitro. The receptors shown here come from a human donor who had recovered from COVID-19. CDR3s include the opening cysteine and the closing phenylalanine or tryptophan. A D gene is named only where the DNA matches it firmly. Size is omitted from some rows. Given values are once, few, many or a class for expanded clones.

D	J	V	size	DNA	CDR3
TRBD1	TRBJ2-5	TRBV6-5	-	TGTGCCAGCAGTTACTTGGGACAGCAAGAGACCCAGTACTTC	CASSYLGQQETQYF
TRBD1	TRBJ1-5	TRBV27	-	TGTGCCCCCAGGGGGAGCTCATCCCAACATCAGCCCCAGCATTTT	CAPRGSSSQHQPQHF
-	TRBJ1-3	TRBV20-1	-	TGCAGTGCTAGGACGGCCTCTGGAAACACCATATATTTT	CSARTASGNTIYF
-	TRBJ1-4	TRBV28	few	TGTGCCAGCACCCCTGGGGGGACTGAAAAACTGTTTTTT	CASTPGGTEKLFF
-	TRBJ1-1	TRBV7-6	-	TGTGCCAGCAGCTTAGGGGCAGTCGGGACTGAAGCTTTCTTT	CASSLGAVGTEAFF
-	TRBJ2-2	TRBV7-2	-	TGTGCCAGCAGCTTAAGGGGGACCCATGCGCCCGGGGAGCTGTTTTTT	CASSLRGTHAPGELFF
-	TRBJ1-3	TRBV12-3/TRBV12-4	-	TGTGCCAGCAGTTCTAGACGAAACACCATATATTTT	CASSSRRNTIYF
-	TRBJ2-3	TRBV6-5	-	TGTGCCAGCAGTTACGGGCGGGACCCGGCAGATACGCAGTATTTT	CASSYGRDPADTQYF
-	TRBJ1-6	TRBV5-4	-	TGTGCCAGCAGCTTCAGCGGATATAATTCACCCCTCCACTTT	CASSFSGYNSPLHF
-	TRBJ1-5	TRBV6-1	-	TGTGCCAGCAACCGAGCGGCGGGAACCCCTCAGCCCCAGCATTTT	CASNRAAGTPQPQHF
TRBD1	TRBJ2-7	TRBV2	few	TGTGCCAGCAGTGAAGCGTCGGGACAGGTTTACGAGCAGTACTTC	CASSEASGQVYEQYF
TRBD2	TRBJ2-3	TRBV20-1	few	TGCAGTGCTTACGGGACTAGCATGCATACGCAGTATTTT	CSAYGTSMHTQYF
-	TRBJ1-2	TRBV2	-	TGTGCCAGCAGTGAAAGGCAGGGGTTATGGTATGGCTACACCTTC	CASSERQGLWYGYTF
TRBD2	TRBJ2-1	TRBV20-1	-	TGCAGTGCTAGCAGTGGGACTACCTACAATGAGCAGTTCTTC	CSASSGTTYNEQFF
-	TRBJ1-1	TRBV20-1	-	TGCAGTGCTAGAGAGGAACCCTTGAACACTGAAGCTTTCTTT	CSAREEPLNTEAFF
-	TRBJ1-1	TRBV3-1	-	TGTGCCAGCAGCCGGTTCCGGGGGGCCACTGAAGCTTTCTTT	CASSRFRGATEAFF
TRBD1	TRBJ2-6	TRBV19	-	TGTGCCAGTAGTATAGCAGGGGGCCCTGGGGCCAACGTCCTGACTTTC	CASSIAGGPGANVLTF
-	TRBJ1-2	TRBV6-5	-	TGTGCCAGCAGTTATGGGTCGGGGGGTGTTGGCGGCTACACCTTC	CASSYGSGGVGGYTF